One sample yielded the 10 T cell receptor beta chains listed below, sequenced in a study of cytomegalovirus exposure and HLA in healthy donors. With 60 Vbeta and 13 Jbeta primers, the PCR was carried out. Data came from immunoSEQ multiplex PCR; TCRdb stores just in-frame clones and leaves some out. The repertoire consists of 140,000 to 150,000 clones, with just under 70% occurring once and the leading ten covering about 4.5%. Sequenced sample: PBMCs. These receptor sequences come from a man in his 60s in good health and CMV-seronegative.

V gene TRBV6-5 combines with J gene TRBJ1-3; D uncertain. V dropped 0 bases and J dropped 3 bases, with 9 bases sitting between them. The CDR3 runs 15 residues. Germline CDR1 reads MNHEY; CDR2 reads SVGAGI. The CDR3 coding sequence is TGTGCCAGCAGTTACTCCTCGGGGAGTGGAAACACCATATATTTT. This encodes CASSYSSGSGNTIYF.

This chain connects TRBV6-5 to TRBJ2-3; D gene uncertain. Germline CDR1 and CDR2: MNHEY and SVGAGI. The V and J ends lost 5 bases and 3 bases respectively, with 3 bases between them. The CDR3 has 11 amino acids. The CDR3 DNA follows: TGTGCCAGCAGTACTACAGATACGCAGTATTTT. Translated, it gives CASSTTDTQYF.

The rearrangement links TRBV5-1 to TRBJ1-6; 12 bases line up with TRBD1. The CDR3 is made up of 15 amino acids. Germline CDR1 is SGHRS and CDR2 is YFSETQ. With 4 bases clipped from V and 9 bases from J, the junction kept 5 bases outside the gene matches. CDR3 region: CASSIRDRGLSPLHF. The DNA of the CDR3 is TGCGCCAGCAGCATCCGGGACAGGGGGCTTTCACCCCTCCACTTT.

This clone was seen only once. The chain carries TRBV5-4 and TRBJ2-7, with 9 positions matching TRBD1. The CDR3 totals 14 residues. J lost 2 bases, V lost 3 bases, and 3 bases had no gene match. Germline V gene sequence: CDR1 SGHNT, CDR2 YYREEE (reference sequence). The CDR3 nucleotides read TGTGCCAGCAGCTCCCGGACAGGGGCCTACGAGCAGTACTTC. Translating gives CASSSRTGAYEQYF. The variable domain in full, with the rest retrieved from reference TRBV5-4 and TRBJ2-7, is ETGVTQSPTHLIKTRGQQVTLRCSSQSGHNTVSWYQQALGQGPQFIFQYYREEENGRGNFPPRFSGLQFPNYSSELNVNALELDDSALYLCASSSRTGAYEQYFGPGTRLTVT.

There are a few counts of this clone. The CDR3 loop reads CASRLELQGAEAFF. The CDR3 bases are TGTGCCAGCAGATTGGAGTTGCAGGGGGCTGAAGCTTTCTTT. J is TRBJ1-1 and V is TRBV6-4; 7 nucleotides align to TRBD1. V lost 6 bases, J lost 6 bases, and 10 bases stayed unmatched. The CDR3 totals 14 residues. Germline loops: CDR1 MRHNA, CDR2 SNTAGT.

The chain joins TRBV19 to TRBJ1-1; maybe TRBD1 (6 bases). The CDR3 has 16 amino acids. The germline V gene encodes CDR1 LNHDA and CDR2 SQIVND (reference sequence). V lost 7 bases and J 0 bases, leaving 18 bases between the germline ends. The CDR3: CASTKRGGSMNTEAFF. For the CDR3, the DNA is TGTGCCAGTACCAAAAGGGGGGGGTCTATGAACACTGAAGCTTTCTTT.

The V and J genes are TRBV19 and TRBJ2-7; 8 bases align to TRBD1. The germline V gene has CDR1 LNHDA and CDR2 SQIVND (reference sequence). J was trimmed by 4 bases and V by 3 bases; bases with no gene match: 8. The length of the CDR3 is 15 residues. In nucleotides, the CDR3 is TGTGCCAGTAGTATTTATGCGGACAGGGATTACGAGCAGTACTTC. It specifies CASSIYADRDYEQYF.

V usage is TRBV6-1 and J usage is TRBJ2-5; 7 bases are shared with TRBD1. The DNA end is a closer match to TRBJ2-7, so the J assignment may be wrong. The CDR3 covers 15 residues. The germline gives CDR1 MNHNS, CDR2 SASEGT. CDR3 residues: CATSRQGRTTYEQYF. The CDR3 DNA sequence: TGTGCCACTTCAAGACAGGGCCGGACAACCTACGAGCAGTACTTC.

CDR3 bases: TGTGCCAGCAGTTTAAGACTAAGCACAGATACGCAGTATTTT. Its protein product is CASSLRLSTDTQYF. This chain connects TRBV28 to TRBJ2-3; D might be TRBD2 (5 bases). The germline gives CDR1 MDHEN, CDR2 SYDVKM. The V and J ends lost 2 bases and 0 bases respectively, with 6 bases between them. The CDR3 sequence is 14 residues long.

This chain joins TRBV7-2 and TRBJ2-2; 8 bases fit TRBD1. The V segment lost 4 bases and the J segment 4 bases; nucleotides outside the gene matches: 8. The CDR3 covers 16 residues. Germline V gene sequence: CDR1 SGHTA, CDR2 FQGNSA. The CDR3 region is CASSSQTGVGTGELFF. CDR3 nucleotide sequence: TGTGCCAGCAGCTCCCAGACAGGGGTGGGCACCGGGGAGCTGTTTTTT.